Listed below are T cell receptor beta chains from one sample, sequenced in a study of blood T cell repertoires in COVID-19. TCRdb's table, derived via immunoSEQ multiplex PCR, lists solely in-frame clones and lacks some. The table has 150,000 or so clones, 82% seen once; the top ten hold roughly 15%. The sample consisted of peripheral blood. These receptors were collected from a human donor with acute or convalescent COVID-19. The donor label of this sample is uncertain. CDR3s include the opening cysteine and the closing phenylalanine or tryptophan. A D gene is named only where the DNA matches it firmly. Clone size appears in some rows only: once, few, many, or a class for an expanded clone.

J	D	size	V	CDR3	DNA
TRBJ2-1	TRBD1	-	TRBV11-3	CASSSTGTGLTEQFF	TGTGCCAGCAGCTCCACCGGGACAGGGTTGACTGAGCAGTTCTTC
TRBJ1-2	TRBD1	-	TRBV2	CASSENRGHYGYTF	TGTGCCAGCAGTGAAAACAGGGGGCACTATGGCTACACCTTC
TRBJ2-5	TRBD1	-	TRBV5-1	CASSLLQGAGETQYF	TGCGCCAGCAGCCTTCTACAGGGGGCGGGAGAGACCCAGTACTTC
TRBJ2-7	TRBD2	-	TRBV7-6	CASSLVVGGGRNEQYF	TGTGCCAGCAGCTTAGTAGTGGGCGGGGGGAGGAACGAGCAGTACTTC
TRBJ1-2	-	-	TRBV30	CAWSAPGSGYTF	TGTGCCTGGAGTGCACCCGGGAGTGGCTACACCTTC
TRBJ2-7	TRBD2	-	TRBV18	CASSRATSGGGYEQYF	TGTGCCAGCTCGCGCGCTACTAGCGGGGGGGGCTACGAGCAGTACTTC
TRBJ1-3	TRBD1	-	TRBV2	CASSEQGAAGNTIYF	TGTGCCAGCAGTGAACAGGGGGCTGCCGGAAACACCATATATTTT
TRBJ2-7	-	-	TRBV5-1	CASSSNLQGREQYF	TGCGCCAGCAGCTCGAACTTACAGGGGAGGGAGCAGTACTTC
TRBJ2-7	TRBD1	few	TRBV11-2	CASSSRDRGEQYF	TGTGCCAGCAGCTCCCGGGACAGAGGCGAGCAGTACTTC
TRBJ1-6	TRBD1	-	TRBV19	CASSTVGQWDSPLHF	TGTGCCAGTAGTACCGTGGGACAGTGGGATTCACCCCTCCACTTT
TRBJ2-3	TRBD1	-	TRBV11-2	CASSRGQGTDTQYF	TGTGCCAGCAGCCGCGGACAGGGCACAGATACGCAGTATTTT
TRBJ2-7	-	-	TRBV11-2	CASSITYEQYF	TGTGCCAGCAGCATAACCTACGAGCAGTACTTC
TRBJ1-5	-	-	TRBV4-1	CASSQGSVPQHF	TGCGCCAGCAGCCAAGGGTCAGTGCCCCAGCATTTT
TRBJ1-1	TRBD1	once	TRBV7-9	CASSIGQGGLSTEAFF	TGTGCCAGCAGCATAGGACAGGGAGGACTAAGCACTGAAGCTTTCTTT
TRBJ2-1	-	-	TRBV29-1	CTSGGGRGFNEQFF	TGCACCTCTGGAGGGGGCAGGGGGTTCAATGAGCAGTTCTTC
TRBJ1-2	-	-	TRBV19	CASSIDRDFYNYGYTF	TGTGCCAGTAGTATAGATCGGGACTTTTATAACTATGGCTACACCTTC
TRBJ2-7	-	-	TRBV2	CASSGRDRRSYEQYF	TGTGCCAGCAGTGGCCGGGATAGGCGTTCCTACGAGCAGTACTTC
TRBJ1-2	-	-	TRBV7-9	CASSSEDRIGGYTF	TGTGCCAGCAGCTCCGAAGACAGGATCGGAGGCTACACCTTC
TRBJ2-7	-	-	TRBV5-1	CASSLALDMYEQYF	TGCGCCAGCAGCTTGGCCTTGGACATGTACGAGCAGTACTTC
TRBJ1-2	-	once	TRBV3-1/TRBV3-2	CASSQAPDSYGYTF	TGTGCCAGCAGCCAAGCTCCGGACAGTTATGGCTACACCTTC
TRBJ1-2	-	-	TRBV3-1/TRBV3-2	CASSHSSTEINYGYTF	TGTGCCAGCAGCCACAGCTCGACAGAGATTAACTATGGCTACACCTTC
TRBJ2-5	TRBD1	-	TRBV5-1	CASSPRTGWEKTQYF	TGCGCCAGCAGCCCCCGGACAGGGTGGGAAAAGACCCAGTACTTC
TRBJ1-4	TRBD1	few	TRBV6-2/TRBV6-3	CASSYAMDRGVEKLFF	TGTGCCAGCAGTTACGCGATGGACAGGGGCGTTGAAAAACTGTTTTTT
TRBJ1-2	-	-	TRBV15	CATSRDTFYGYTF	TGTGCCACCAGCAGGGACACCTTCTATGGCTACACCTTC
TRBJ2-2	TRBD2	once	TRBV7-2	CASSPGLAGVVGELFF	TGTGCCAGCAGCCCCGGACTAGCGGGGGTCGTCGGGGAGCTGTTTTTT
TRBJ1-2	-	-	TRBV7-2	CASSSSIQVGGDGYTF	TGTGCCAGCAGCTCGTCCATTCAGGTTGGGGGGGATGGCTACACCTTC
TRBJ2-5	TRBD2	-	TRBV19	CASSIRGLAEGETQYF	TGTGCCAGTAGTATTAGGGGACTAGCGGAAGGGGAGACCCAGTACTTC
TRBJ1-2	-	-	TRBV7-2	CASTPDGANYGYTF	TGTGCCAGCACCCCTGACGGAGCTAACTATGGCTACACCTTC
TRBJ2-7	-	once	TRBV5-1	CASSFNRNYEQYF	TGCGCCAGCAGCTTTAACAGGAACTACGAGCAGTACTTC